The present T cell receptor (beta chain) was sequenced within a study of blood T cells in healthy people across ages (dated by TCRdb to 2013 to 2016). Broadly, across the study: In model experiments, template switching captured roughly one uniquely barcoded TCR beta cDNA molecule for every two T cells. To track age-related changes in TCR beta repertoire diversity, the study relied on deep sequencing normalized with unique cDNA molecular identifiers. Donors were grouped into four age groups: young (average 16 years), middle-aged (around 39), aged (about 59) and long-lived (around 80). To avoid experimental bias, donors of different ages were spread randomly across the sequencing lanes. Using the same blood draw, the study looked at two additional independent replicas of 1 million unique cDNA reads for two donors, one aged 18 to 30 and the other aged 80 or older.

In the case of this clonotype: Its antigen remains undetermined. Base qualities are not provided; no much larger clone lies one nucleotide away.

What the study reported, not specific to this receptor: As age increased, observed TCR beta diversity per million T cells dropped in a roughly linear way, and a significant reduction was already evident by age about 36. Estimates of total diversity based on one million sequenced T cells were regarded as lower bounds and as underestimates. There was a strong correlation between observed TCR beta diversity and the percentage of naive T cells measured by flow cytometry. The long-lived group showed more naive CD4+ T cells, fewer expanded clones and increased TCR diversity than the aged group, suggesting age selection. Because donor CMV infection status was unknown, age-related changes in expanded clonotypes were potentially confounded. Because profiling used bulk unsorted PBMCs, naive and antigen-experienced compartments could not be compared conclusively.

Sequences SSHAT (CDR1) and FNYEAQ (CDR2) are obtained from the germline V gene (reference sequence). The CDR3 spans 14 residues, from the cysteine through the phenylalanine. Just CDR3 DNA is preserved here, 42 bases in frame from base 1. For this chain, trimming is 4 bases at the V end and 9 bases at the J end, and the number of junction bases without a gene match is 8. Libraries were constructed by 5' RACE. Sequencing relied on an Illumina HiSeq 2500. The second PCR ran for roughly 7 to 12 cycles and used a J-beta primer mix along with a sample-barcoded 5' primer. A unique molecular identifier was introduced onto each TCR beta cDNA molecule by a template-switch 5' adaptor carrying 12 random nucleotides. Each sample yielded at least 2.5 million CDR3-containing paired-end reads. The Mint cDNA synthesis kit, primed by a TRBC-specific oligonucleotide, was used to synthesize first-strand cDNA from all RNA. All cDNA was treated with uracil-DNA glycosylase and then went through a first 18-cycle PCR with the universal primers M1SS and BC2_uni_R. In the paper's pipeline: For normalization, 1 million high-quality reads, each with a distinct molecular identifier, were randomly selected from each sample. Reads with shared molecular identifiers were discarded instead of being binned into consensus sequences. MiTCR, set to a Q25 quality threshold and the strictest error-elimination algorithm, was used for CDR3 identification, clonotype clustering and error correction. Lower-bound total TCR beta diversity was estimated with a nonparametric unseen species model using Euler transformation. Using fastp trimming at Q25 and MiXCR clonotype assembly, TCRdb reanalyzed the public sequencing data and kept in-frame beta chains. Rows merge per CDR3 protein into single entries with the most common DNA and genes. The V and J calls, along with clone size, are taken from TCRdb and not from the paper's own processing. Here the sample has about 1,500,000 distinct CDR3 sequences; roughly 45% occur a single time. Clones ranked in the top ten supply 7.9% of the sample.

Systemically healthy Caucasian individuals from Russia, 35 to 50 in total and aged roughly 6 to 100 years, were included as donors. Each donor gave ten milliliters of peripheral blood, collected into EDTA-treated Vacutainer tubes. Ficoll-Paque density-gradient centrifugation was used to isolate PBMCs, with at least 6.5 million per sample. Total RNA was extracted from PBMCs with Trizol reagent, with at least 6 micrograms obtained per sample. The percentages of naive CD45RAhigh/CD27high T cells were determined by flow cytometry on a PBMC aliquot from every donor. This sequence uses TRBV7-7 and TRBJ2-1; TRBD2 aligns with 8 central bases. The sample comprised blood. This sequence originates from a woman younger than 35 in good health. The DNA sequence follows: TGTGCCAGCAGCTCGAGCGGGGGTTCCATTGAGCAGTTCTTC. It translates as CASSSSGGSIEQFF.